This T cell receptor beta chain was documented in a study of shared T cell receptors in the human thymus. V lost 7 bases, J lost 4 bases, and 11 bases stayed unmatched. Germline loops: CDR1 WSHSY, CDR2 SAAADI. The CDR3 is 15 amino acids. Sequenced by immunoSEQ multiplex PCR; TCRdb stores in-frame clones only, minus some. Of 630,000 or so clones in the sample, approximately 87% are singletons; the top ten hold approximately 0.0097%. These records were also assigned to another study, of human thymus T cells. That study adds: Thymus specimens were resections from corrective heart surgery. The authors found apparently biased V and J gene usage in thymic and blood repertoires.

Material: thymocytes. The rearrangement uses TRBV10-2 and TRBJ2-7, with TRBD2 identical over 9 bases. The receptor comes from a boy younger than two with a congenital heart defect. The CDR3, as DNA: TGCGCCAGCACGCTAGCGGGAAGGTTCCTTTACGAGCAGTACTTC. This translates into CASTLAGRFLYEQYF.